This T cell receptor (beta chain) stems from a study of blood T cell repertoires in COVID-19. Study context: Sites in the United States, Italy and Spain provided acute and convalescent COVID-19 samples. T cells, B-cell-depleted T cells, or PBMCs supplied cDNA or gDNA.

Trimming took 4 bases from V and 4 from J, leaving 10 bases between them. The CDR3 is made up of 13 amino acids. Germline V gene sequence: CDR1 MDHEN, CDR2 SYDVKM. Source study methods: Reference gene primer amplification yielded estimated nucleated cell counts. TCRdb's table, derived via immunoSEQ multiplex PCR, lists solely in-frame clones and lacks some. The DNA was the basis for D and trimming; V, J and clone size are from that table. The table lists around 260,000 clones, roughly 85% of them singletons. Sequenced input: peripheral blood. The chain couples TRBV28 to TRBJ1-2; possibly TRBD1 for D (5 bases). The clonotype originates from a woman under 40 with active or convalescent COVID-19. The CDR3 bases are TGTGCCAGCAGTTGGGGGGAGATCTATGGCTACACCTTC. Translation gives CASSWGEIYGYTF.